The 21 T cell receptor beta chains reported below all come from one sample, sequenced in a study of early T cells in non-severe SARS-CoV-2 infection. TCRdb ran MiXCR on the 5' RACE reads and lists one entry per CDR3 protein. The repertoire holds about 67,000 distinct CDR3 sequences, 11% seen once, with about 4.1% in the top ten. The material sequenced was whole blood. The source is an adult who was a healthcare worker with PCR-confirmed SARS-CoV-2 infection or an uninfected control (not recorded which).

This clonotype has a count of ten or more. The chain carries TRBV7-6 and TRBJ1-1, with D possibly matching TRBD1 (5 bases). The CDR3 runs 15 residues. CDR1 is SGHVS, CDR2 FNYEAQ, per germline. V lost 6 bases and J 2 bases, leaving 16 bases between the germline ends. The CDR3, as DNA: TGTGCCAGCAGAGGGGTCTGGGGCCGAAACACTGAAGCTTTCTTT. Protein: CASRGVWGRNTEAFF.

Many counts were recorded for this clonotype. The rearrangement joins TRBV6-1 to TRBJ1-6, with D uncertain. Trimming took 6 bases from V and 4 from J, leaving 16 bases between them. The CDR3 has 16 residues. Germline V lookup: CDR1 MNHNS, CDR2 SASEGT. This CDR3 reads CASRGYRELYNSPLHF. In nucleotides, the CDR3 is TGTGCCAGCAGGGGGTACCGGGAACTATATAATTCACCCCTCCACTTT.

This clonotype was detected many times. This chain connects TRBV12-3 or TRBV12-4 to TRBJ2-2, with TRBD2 matching over 7 bases. V lost 4 bases and J lost 4; bases outside the gene matches: 9. The CDR3 totals 16 residues. The CDR3 sequence: CASSSGGRYGTGELFF. The CDR3 nucleotides are TGTGCCAGCAGTTCGGGCGGGAGATACGGCACCGGGGAGCTGTTTTTT.

This clonotype was counted at least ten times. The V call is TRBV24-1, the J call TRBJ2-1; 13 bases are a match to TRBD2. The CDR3 sequence is 16 residues long. V lost 3 bases to trimming and J lost 4 bases; unmatched junction nucleotides: 2. CDR1 KGHDR and CDR2 SFDVKD come from the germline V gene. The CDR3 DNA is TGTGCCACCAGTGATAGGGGACTAGCGGGATACAATGAGCAGTTCTTC. Translating it yields CATSDRGLAGYNEQFF.

The rearrangement links TRBV3-1 to TRBJ2-2; 7 positions agree with TRBD2. The CDR3 has 15 amino acids. The ends lost 3 bases at V and 7 bases at J; junction bases unmatched: 8. CDR1 LGHDT and CDR2 YNNKEL come from the germline V gene (reference sequence). CDR3 sequence (DNA): TGTGCCAGCAGCCAGACTAGCCTAGGGGTCGGGGAGCTGTTTTTT. It yields the protein CASSQTSLGVGELFF.

This clonotype was recorded at least ten times. The J gene is TRBJ1-4, the V gene TRBV27, with D maybe TRBD1 (6 bases). From germline, CDR1 is MNHEY and CDR2 SMNVEV (reference sequence). The ends were cut back, 6 bases at V and 7 bases at J, with 15 bases in the middle. The CDR3 runs to 14 residues. CDR3 residues: CASRGWGGTEKLFF. The DNA of the CDR3 is TGTGCCAGCAGAGGTTGGGGGGGCACTGAAAAACTGTTTTTT.

This chain connects TRBV29-1 to TRBJ2-4; either TRBD1 or TRBD2 may fit D (5 bases each). There are 13 residues in the CDR3. Germline V CDR1 and CDR2: SQVTM, ANQGSEA. The V end was cut by 6 bases, the J end by 2 bases, with 11 bases between. CDR3 in DNA: TGCAGCGTGGACCGGGACCCCAAAAACATTCAGTACTTC. Its protein product is CSVDRDPKNIQYF.

This clonotype was counted many times. The V gene is TRBV6-5, the J gene TRBJ1-2; D remains ambiguous. CDR1 and CDR2 from the germline V gene are MNHEY and SVGAGI. V was pared by 2 bases and J by 6 bases, with 7 bases between. This CDR3 has 12 amino acids. CDR3 sequence (DNA): TGTGCCAGCAGTTACGCCAACAATGGCTACACCTTC. It is translated as CASSYANNGYTF.

This clonotype has ten or more counts. The gene calls are TRBV13 and TRBJ2-7; the D call may be TRBD1 or TRBD2 (6 bases each). Germline-derived CDR1 and CDR2 are PRHDT and FYEKMQ (reference sequence). This CDR3 region has 14 residues. The V gene lost 4 bases and the J gene lost 6 bases, with 16 bases spanning the gap. The CDR3 loop reads CASSSQGGFLEQYF. Here the CDR3 DNA reads TGTGCCAGCAGCTCACAGGGAGGATTCCTCGAGCAGTACTTC.

The chain links TRBV29-1 to TRBJ2-5, with TRBD2 as a possible D gene (5 bases). CDR1 and CDR2 from the germline V gene are SQVTM and ANQGSEA. The ends were cut back, 4 bases at V and 0 bases at J, with 9 bases in the middle. This CDR3 spans 13 amino acids. CDR3 loop: CSVVGSYQETQYF. The CDR3 DNA follows: TGCAGCGTTGTTGGGAGCTACCAAGAGACCCAGTACTTC.

This clonotype showed up just once. A much larger clone lies a single base off, so this may be a read error. This CDR3 reads CVSSLRTGAAGELFF. Written as DNA, the CDR3 is TGTGTCAGCAGCTTAAGGACAGGTGCCGCCGGGGAGCTGTTTTTT. The rearrangement links TRBV7-6 to TRBJ2-2; TRBD1 matches 7 bases. This CDR3 contains 15 residues. Germline V gene lookup returns CDR1 SGHVS and CDR2 FNYEAQ.

This clonotype was found a few times. The chain combines TRBV11-1 with TRBJ2-5; D not resolved. V was shortened by 5 bases and J by 7 bases, with 23 bases between the two germline ends. The germline V gene encodes CDR1 SGHAT and CDR2 FQDESV (reference sequence). The CDR3 is 16 residues long. The CDR3 bases are TGTGCCAGCAGCCTAAGGGTCCCAGGCTCAAGGGTGACCCAGTACTTC. Translated: CASSLRVPGSRVTQYF. The whole variable domain, remainder taken from reference TRBV11-1 and TRBJ2-5, is EAEVAQSPRYKITEKSQAVAFWCDPISGHATLYWYRQILGQGPELLVQFQDESVVDDSQLPKDRFSAERLKGVDSTLKIQPAELGDSAMYLCASSLRVPGSRVTQYFGPGTRLLVL.

The sample holds many counts of this clonotype. The chain links TRBV12-3 or TRBV12-4 to TRBJ2-3, with D possibly matching TRBD2 (5 bases). V was pared by 5 bases and J by 2 bases, with 17 bases between. The CDR3 contains 16 residues. The CDR3 region is CASSPSLAKPTDTQYF. In DNA, the CDR3 is TGTGCCAGCAGTCCCTCCCTAGCAAAGCCCACAGATACGCAGTATTTT.

This clonotype was seen at least ten times. For the CDR3, the DNA is TGTGCCAGCAGGCTCAGGCGGGACACTGAAGCTTTCTTT. As protein: CASRLRRDTEAFF. The genes are TRBV6-1 and TRBJ1-1; no clear D gene. The CDR3 is made up of 13 amino acids. Germline-derived CDR1 and CDR2 are MNHNS and SASEGT. Trimming pared 6 bases from V and 3 bases from J, leaving 11 bases between.

This chain uses TRBV12-3 or TRBV12-4 with TRBJ2-5, with 12 bases fitting TRBD1. The CDR3 length is 15 residues. The V segment lost 6 bases and the J segment 6 bases; nucleotides outside the gene matches: 8. DNA of the CDR3: TGTGCCAGCAGAGGGGGGACAGGGGGCTTGCAGACCCAGTACTTC. This sequence encodes CASRGGTGGLQTQYF.

CDR3 nucleotide sequence: TGTGCCAGCAGCTTAGCAGTGTGGGATAAAAAACTGTTTTTT. This sequence encodes CASSLAVWDKKLFF. This chain uses TRBV7-2 with TRBJ1-4; the D is unclear. CDR1 is SGHTA and CDR2 is FQGNSA in the germline V gene. V was cut by 0 bases and J by 9 bases, with 11 bases left in between. This CDR3 comprises 14 residues.

This clonotype was counted many times. The chain is built from TRBV29-1 and TRBJ1-1; the match to TRBD1 covers 9 bases. In germline, CDR1 is SQVTM, CDR2 ANQGSEA. The J segment lost 7 bases and the V segment lost 7 bases, leaving 10 bases of the junction unmatched. The CDR3 totals 13 residues. This CDR3 reads CSATGTGYNEAFF. The CDR3 DNA is TGCAGCGCAACCGGGACAGGGTATAATGAAGCTTTCTTT.

This clonotype was observed many times. The chain carries TRBV12-3 or TRBV12-4 and TRBJ2-7, with no clear D. The CDR3 extends over 16 amino acids. Deletions cut 0 bases from V and 2 bases from J, with 14 bases between. The DNA for the CDR3 is TGTGCCAGCAGTTTAGCTTACGCGGAGCTACCCTACGAGCAGTACTTC. Its protein is CASSLAYAELPYEQYF.

The rearrangement uses TRBV19 and TRBJ2-1, with D possibly being TRBD2 (6 bases). The CDR3 extends over 15 amino acids. Germline V gives CDR1 LNHDA, CDR2 SQIVND (reference sequence). V lost 7 bases and J 4 bases, leaving 17 bases between the germline ends. Here the CDR3 reads CASTKSRERYNEQFF. The CDR3 region has the DNA TGTGCCAGTACTAAAAGTCGGGAGCGATACAATGAGCAGTTCTTC.

This clonotype was recorded at least ten times. V and J are TRBV7-3 and TRBJ2-3; TRBD1 is a possible D gene (5 bases). V was pared by 5 bases and J by 2 bases, with 11 bases between. The CDR3 totals 14 residues. CDR1 SGHTA and CDR2 FQGTGA come from the germline V gene. DNA of the CDR3: TGTGCCAGCAGCCTAGGGGCTCCCACAGATACGCAGTATTTT. Encoded protein: CASSLGAPTDTQYF.

This clonotype appeared many times. The genes are TRBV5-1 and TRBJ2-5, with a weak D call TRBD2 (5 bases). Germline CDR1 and CDR2: SGHRS and YFSETQ. V was cut by 4 bases and J by 1 base, with 14 bases left in between. The CDR3 has 15 amino acids. The CDR3 reads CASSPGRGPQETQYF. The CDR3 coding sequence is TGCGCCAGCAGCCCGGGGAGAGGGCCCCAAGAGACCCAGTACTTC.